The 31 T cell receptor beta chains reported below all come from one sample, sequenced in a study of cytomegalovirus exposure and HLA in healthy donors. Both 60 Vbeta primers and 13 Jbeta primers went into the PCR. Sequencing used immunoSEQ multiplex PCR; TCRdb keeps in-frame clones, though not all of them. The table lists approximately 130,000 clones, approximately 78% of them singletons. Sequenced material: PBMCs. These receptors originate from a human donor in good health.

The chain uses TRBV21-1 and TRBJ1-1; TRBD1, the table's D call, lacks a check against the DNA. TRBV21-1 is listed as a pseudogene. The CDR3 covers 15 residues. CDR3 nucleotides: TGTGCCAGCAGCAAATCACCAGGGCGAAGCACTGAAGCTTTCTTT. It yields the protein CASSKSPGRSTEAFF.

V and J are TRBV7-2 and TRBJ2-7, with D maybe TRBD1 (7 bases). The CDR3 extends over 14 amino acids. Germline V gene lookup returns CDR1 SGHTA and CDR2 FQGNSA. The V gene lost 5 bases and the J gene lost 3 bases, with 14 bases spanning the gap. The CDR3 region is CASSPAGQLYEQYF. As DNA, the CDR3 is TGTGCCAGCAGCCCGGCGGGACAGCTCTACGAGCAGTACTTC.

This rearrangement joins TRBV7-3 to TRBJ2-7; perhaps TRBD1 as D (5 bases). V lost 5 bases to trimming and J lost 3 bases, with 14 bases between them. The germline CDR1 and CDR2 sequences are SGHTA and FQGTGA. The length of the CDR3 is 14 residues. CDR3 coding DNA: TGTGCCAGCAGCCTCGGACATAGCAACTACGAGCAGTACTTC. Protein: CASSLGHSNYEQYF. The whole variable domain, remainder taken from reference TRBV7-3 and TRBJ2-7, is GAGVSQTPSNKVTEKGKYVELRCDPISGHTALYWYRQSLGQGPEFLIYFQGTGAADDSGLPNDRFFAVRPEGSVSTLKIQRTERGDSAVYLCASSLGHSNYEQYFGPGTRLTVT.

This clone has only a few counts. The chain couples TRBV29-1 to TRBJ2-3; the match to TRBD2 covers 7 bases. The germline CDR1 and CDR2 sequences are SQVTM and ANQGSEA. The junction had 10 bases not matched to a gene; V was cut back by 5 bases and J by 5 bases. CDR3 size: 14 residues. CDR3 sequence (DNA): TGCAGCGTTTCAAAAGGGACTAACCGAGATACGCAGTATTTT. Protein: CSVSKGTNRDTQYF.

The V gene is TRBV6-1, the J gene TRBJ1-5; possibly TRBD1 for D (5 bases). Trimming removed 7 bases from V and 4 bases from J, with 14 bases in between. CDR1 is MNHNS, CDR2 SASEGT, per germline. The CDR3 covers 14 residues. Written as DNA, the CDR3 is TGTGCCAGCACGGGAGGGGTGGGGAATCAGCCCCAGCATTTT. Translated, it gives CASTGGVGNQPQHF.

V and J are TRBV7-9 and TRBJ2-5; TRBD1 aligns across 7 bases. The J segment lost 4 bases and the V segment lost 4 bases, leaving 18 bases of the junction unmatched. CDR1 is SEHNR and CDR2 is FQNEAQ in the germline V gene (reference sequence). The CDR3 is made up of 18 amino acids. CDR3 DNA: TGTGCCAGCAGCTCAGAATTATCAAATTACAGGGGCCCAGAGACCCAGTACTTC. As protein: CASSSELSNYRGPETQYF.

This clone has more than one count but fewer than ten. Other DNA sequences in this sample translate to the same CDR3. The rearrangement uses TRBV28 and TRBJ1-3, with D unresolved. V dropped 8 bases and J dropped 3 bases, with 2 bases sitting between them. Germline V gene sequence: CDR1 MDHEN, CDR2 SYDVKM. The CDR3 sequence is 10 residues long. The CDR3 nucleotides read TGTGCCAGCCATGGAAACACCATATATTTT. Amino acids: CASHGNTIYF.

The genes are TRBV5-1 and TRBJ2-3; TRBD2 matches at 7 bases. Trimming cost V 0 bases and J 0 bases; bases outside gene matches: 4. The germline V gene has CDR1 SGHRS and CDR2 YFSETQ. There are 16 residues in the CDR3. This CDR3 reads CASSLATSPSTDTQYF. The CDR3 bases are TGCGCCAGCAGCTTGGCGACTAGCCCTAGCACAGATACGCAGTATTTT.

V usage is TRBV9 and J usage is TRBJ2-1; 9 nucleotides match TRBD1. From germline, CDR1 is SGDLS and CDR2 YYNGEE. V shed 0 bases, J shed 10 bases, and the junction held 8 bases outside the gene matches. The CDR3 sequence is 15 residues long. CDR3 in DNA: TGTGCCAGCAGCGTAGAACCGGGACAGGGCCGGGAGCAGTTCTTC. Protein sequence: CASSVEPGQGREQFF.

The chain uses TRBV5-4 and TRBJ1-5; tentative D call: TRBD1 (6 bases). V was pared by 1 base and J by 5 bases, with 13 bases between. The CDR3 is 15 amino acids. Germline V gene lookup returns CDR1 SGHNT and CDR2 YYREEE (reference sequence). The CDR3 nucleotides read TGTGCCAGCAGCTTGTACGGGAGGGGGGATCAGCCCCAGCATTTT. The encoded protein is CASSLYGRGDQPQHF.

This clone was seen only a few times. The gene calls are TRBV4-2 and TRBJ2-3; 7 bases line up with TRBD1. Germline CDR1 and CDR2: LGHNA and YNFKEQ. The CDR3 runs to 17 residues. The trim removed 0 bases at V and 0 bases at J, leaving 6 bases unmatched. CDR3 DNA sequence: TGTGCCAGCAGCCAAGATCGGGACAGCTCTAGCACAGATACGCAGTATTTT. This encodes CASSQDRDSSSTDTQYF.

V usage is TRBV2 and J usage is TRBJ1-2; D unresolved. Germline CDR1 is SNHLY and CDR2 is FYNNEI. There are 14 residues in the CDR3. The V and J ends lost 4 bases and 7 bases respectively, with 16 bases between them. The CDR3 reads CASSGRKSGAGYTF. The DNA for the CDR3 is TGTGCCAGCAGTGGAAGGAAATCGGGAGCTGGCTACACCTTC.

This chain links TRBV7-2 with TRBJ2-1; D not resolved. Trimming took off 2 bases at V and 2 bases at J, with 13 bases between the two ends. The CDR3 sequence is 16 residues long. Germline lookup yields CDR1 SGHTA and CDR2 FQGNSA. The CDR3 sequence is CASSLPPTNAYNEQFF. CDR3 nucleotides: TGTGCCAGCAGCTTACCCCCAACAAACGCCTACAATGAGCAGTTCTTC.

The chain uses TRBV11-3 and TRBJ2-5; 11 positions match TRBD1. This CDR3 is 17 amino acids long. Germline values: CDR1 SGHNT, CDR2 YENEEA. The V segment lost 5 bases and the J segment 7 bases; nucleotides outside the gene matches: 15. CDR3 region: CASSTGQGAPFSGTQYF. CDR3 DNA sequence: TGTGCCAGCAGCACAGGACAGGGGGCGCCGTTTTCTGGGACCCAGTACTTC.

This clone was detected only a few times. The sample carries other DNA sequences with the same CDR3. This chain uses TRBV9 with TRBJ2-1, with D possibly TRBD2 on 5 matching bases. V lost 0 bases, J lost 1 base, and 8 bases lay in between. Germline V gene sequence: CDR1 SGDLS, CDR2 YYNGEE. The CDR3 consists of 15 residues. Here the CDR3 DNA reads TGTGCCAGCAGCGTAGAGGACTCATCCTACAATGAGCAGTTCTTC. Its translation: CASSVEDSSYNEQFF.

The genes are TRBV30 and TRBJ1-3; the match to TRBD1 covers 7 bases. Germline CDR1 GTSNPN, CDR2 SVGIG (reference sequence). The ends lost 5 bases at V and 0 bases at J; junction bases unmatched: 4. This CDR3 comprises 14 residues. The CDR3 DNA is TGTGCCTGGGGAAACAGGGGCTCTGGAAACACCATATATTTT. Translated: CAWGNRGSGNTIYF.

The gene calls are TRBV5-8 and TRBJ1-3; D not certain. The CDR3 totals 14 residues. Germline V gene sequence: CDR1 SGHTS, CDR2 YDEGEE. Trimming pared 5 bases from V and 0 bases from J, leaving 9 bases between. The CDR3 nucleotides read TGTGCCAGCAGATGGAGTAGCTCTGGAAACACCATATATTTT. Translated: CASRWSSSGNTIYF.

The V gene is TRBV7-9, the J gene TRBJ2-1; D is perhaps TRBD2 (5 bases). The ends were cut back, 0 bases at V and 0 bases at J, with 9 bases in the middle. The CDR3 spans 16 residues. Per the germline V gene, CDR1 is SEHNR and CDR2 is FQNEAQ (reference sequence). The chain's CDR3 is CASSLAFGVSYNEQFF. For the CDR3, the DNA is TGTGCCAGCAGCTTAGCCTTCGGGGTCTCCTACAATGAGCAGTTCTTC.

This clone was seen only a few times. The gene calls are TRBV30 and TRBJ1-5; D gene ambiguous. V gave up 1 base and J gave up 1 base, with 8 bases separating them. Per the germline V gene, CDR1 is GTSNPN and CDR2 is SVGIG (reference sequence). The CDR3 totals 14 residues. The CDR3 is CAWSATGSNQPQHF. DNA of the CDR3: TGTGCCTGGAGTGCGACTGGAAGCAATCAGCCCCAGCATTTT.

The chain carries TRBV27 and TRBJ2-5; TRBD1 matches at 8 bases. TRBJ2-7 matches the DNA end more closely, so the J call is doubtful. The CDR3 is 12 residues long. Germline V gene sequence: CDR1 MNHEY, CDR2 SMNVEV (reference sequence). CDR3 nucleotide sequence: TGTGCCAGCGCGGACAGGGCGAACGAGCAGTACTTC. Encoded protein: CASADRANEQYF.

This clone has just a few counts. The chain couples TRBV7-2 to TRBJ2-1, with 14 bases identical to TRBD2. Losses at the gene ends were 5 bases for V and 9 bases for J; bases not matched to a gene: 15. The germline gives CDR1 SGHTA, CDR2 FQGNSA. This CDR3 region has 18 residues. CDR3 residues: CASSTGLAGGRGWGEQFF. The CDR3 coding sequence is TGTGCCAGCAGCACCGGACTAGCGGGAGGCCGAGGTTGGGGTGAGCAGTTCTTC.

This chain links TRBV7-3 with TRBJ1-4; TRBD1 might be the D (6 bases). The CDR3 runs to 18 residues. V was trimmed by 2 bases and J by 8 bases, leaving 24 bases between them. Germline V lookup: CDR1 SGHTA, CDR2 FQGTGA. DNA for the CDR3: TGTGCCAGCAGCTTATCCCGCACACAGCAGGGGTGGGGGGAAAAACTGTTTTTT. As protein: CASSLSRTQQGWGEKLFF.

The gene calls are TRBV4-3 and TRBJ1-1; 8 bases map to TRBD1. Unmatched junction bases numbered 4, after V lost 4 bases and J lost 3 bases. The CDR3 covers 14 residues. Germline assignment: CDR1 LGHNA and CDR2 YSLEER. DNA of the CDR3: TGCGCCAGCAGCCGTAAACAGGGGGACACTGAAGCTTTCTTT. Translating it yields CASSRKQGDTEAFF.

This clone was counted a single time. The chain joins TRBV27 to TRBJ2-7; TRBD1 is a possible D gene (6 bases). The CDR3 covers 15 residues. CDR1 and CDR2 from the germline V gene are MNHEY and SMNVEV (reference sequence). Trimming cost V 5 bases and J 2 bases, with 16 bases left between them. In nucleotides, the CDR3 is TGTGCCAGCAGTGACAGGAGACTGGGGACCTACGAGCAGTACTTC. Amino acids: CASSDRRLGTYEQYF.

This chain connects TRBV30 to TRBJ1-4; 8 nucleotides agree with TRBD1. With 8 bases clipped from V and 8 bases from J, the junction kept 10 bases outside the gene matches. There are 13 residues in the CDR3. Germline V CDR1 and CDR2: GTSNPN, SVGIG (reference sequence). DNA for the CDR3: TGTGCCGCGACCGGGACAGGAGGCGAAAAACTGTTTTTT. It specifies CAATGTGGEKLFF.

The CDR3, as DNA: TGTGCCACCAGCGGGGGGGTCCGGGGCGGCACAGATACGCAGTATTTT. Translation: CATSGGVRGGTDTQYF. The chain uses TRBV15 and TRBJ2-3, with TRBD2 identical over 7 bases. The CDR3 spans 16 residues. Trimming removed 5 bases from V and 1 base from J; junction bases left unmatched: 9. The V gene's germline CDR1 is LNHNV and CDR2 YYDKDF (reference sequence). The whole variable domain, remainder taken from reference TRBV15 and TRBJ2-3, is DAMVIQNPRYQVTQFGKPVTLSCSQTLNHNVMYWYQQKSSQAPKLLFHYYDKDFNNEADTPDNFQSRRPNTSFCFLDIRSPGLGDTAMYLCATSGGVRGGTDTQYFGPGTRLTVL.

The rearrangement uses TRBV19 and TRBJ1-5, with D perhaps TRBD1 (5 bases). CDR3 length: 14 residues. Deletions cut 2 bases from V and 2 bases from J, with 7 bases between. Germline V gene sequence: CDR1 LNHDA, CDR2 SQIVND (reference sequence). The CDR3 reads CASSIQGRNQPQHF. The CDR3 DNA is TGTGCCAGTAGTATACAGGGCCGCAATCAGCCCCAGCATTTT.

A few counts support this clone. V is TRBV7-2 and J is TRBJ1-5; the match to TRBD1 covers 7 bases. V lost 5 bases, J lost 1 base, and 5 bases stayed unmatched. CDR3 length equals 15 residues. CDR1 is SGHTA and CDR2 is FQGNSA in the germline V gene. This chain's CDR3 is CASSLQGPSNQPQHF. The DNA of the CDR3 is TGTGCCAGCAGCCTACAGGGGCCGAGCAATCAGCCCCAGCATTTT. The entire variable domain, with the rest obtained from reference TRBV7-2 and TRBJ1-5, is as follows: GAGVSQSPSNKVTEKGKDVELRCDPISGHTALYWYRQSLGQGLEFLIYFQGNSAPDKSGLPSDRFSAERTGGSVSTLTIQRTQQEDSAVYLCASSLQGPSNQPQHFGDGTRLSIL.

This rearrangement joins TRBV28 to TRBJ2-7; 8 nucleotides line up with TRBD2. The CDR3 consists of 14 residues. Trimming cost V 2 bases and J 4 bases; bases outside gene matches: 4. Germline CDR1 MDHEN, CDR2 SYDVKM. The CDR3 here is CASSLTSGRYEQYF. CDR3 nucleotides: TGTGCCAGCAGTTTAACCAGCGGGAGATACGAGCAGTACTTC. The full variable domain, its missing parts supplied by reference TRBV28 and TRBJ2-7, is DVKVTQSSRYLVKRTGEKVFLECVQDMDHENMFWYRQDPGLGLRLIYFSYDVKMKEKGDIPEGYSVSREKKERFSLILESASTNQTSMYLCASSLTSGRYEQYFGPGTRLTVT.

Only one count was recorded for this clone. This sequence joins TRBV5-1 and TRBJ2-2, with 10 bases lining up with TRBD2. V dropped 3 bases and J dropped 1; count of bases not matched to a gene: 9. Per the germline V gene, CDR1 is SGHRS and CDR2 is YFSETQ. The CDR3 totals 18 residues. DNA for the CDR3: TGCGCCAGCAGCTCTCTTTTGGGACTAGCGAAGAACACCGGGGAGCTGTTTTTT. Translated, it gives CASSSLLGLAKNTGELFF.

This clone was seen more than once but under ten times. The chain recombines TRBV5-1 with TRBJ1-2; no clear D gene. The CDR3 runs to 13 residues. The V end lost 3 bases, the J end lost 4 bases, and 10 bases lay between the germline ends. Per the germline V gene, CDR1 is SGHRS and CDR2 is YFSETQ. CDR3 amino acids: CASSSRGGYGYTF. The CDR3 DNA reads TGCGCCAGCAGCTCCCGGGGAGGCTATGGCTACACCTTC.